A single sample gave rise to the 26 T cell receptor beta chains below, sequenced in a study of T cell responses to AZD1222 COVID-19 vaccine. Only in-frame clones appear in the TCRdb table, and some are missing; sequencing was by immunoSEQ multiplex PCR. Of fewer than 140,000 clones listed, roughly 90% are singletons. This sample comprised peripheral blood, obtained on day 0 of AZD1222 vaccination. These receptors were taken from an adult in good health.

This rearrangement joins TRBV7-9 to TRBJ1-1, with a weak D call TRBD1 (5 bases). Trimming removed 5 bases at V and 0 bases at J, with 13 bases between. This CDR3 comprises 15 residues. From germline, CDR1 is SEHNR and CDR2 FQNEAQ (reference sequence). In DNA, the CDR3 is TGTGCCAGCAGCCCTCAGGGAGGGGTGAACACTGAAGCTTTCTTT. Residues: CASSPQGGVNTEAFF.

A note on this clone: No DNA is shown, since the ends of the CDR3 on it are uncertain; the CDR3 is the one TCRdb lists. This chain uses TRBV6-6 with TRBJ2-7; TRBD2 reflects the table's D call only, with no check against the DNA. CDR1 is MNHNY, CDR2 SVGAGI, per germline (reference sequence). Inclusive of both ends, the CDR3 amounts to 15 amino acids. The CDR3 sequence: CASSSSTSAPYEQYF.

The chain links TRBV7-3 to TRBJ2-3; TRBD1 or TRBD2 may be the D gene (5 bases each). Germline V gives CDR1 SGHTA, CDR2 FQGTGA. CDR3 length: 14 residues. V lost 2 bases to trimming and J lost 6 bases, with 12 bases between them. The CDR3 is CASSLAPGLDTQYF. CDR3 nucleotides: TGTGCCAGCAGCTTAGCCCCGGGGCTGGATACGCAGTATTTT.

In DNA form, the CDR3 reads TGTGCCAGCAATAGGGGACCCGTGTCCTATGGCTACACCTTC. Translation gives CASNRGPVSYGYTF. The chain has TRBV11-2 and TRBJ1-2, with D possibly matching TRBD1 (5 bases). V dropped 7 bases and J dropped 4 bases, with 16 bases sitting between them. CDR3 length equals 14 residues. Germline V gene lookup returns CDR1 SGHAT and CDR2 FQNNGV.

V is TRBV15 and J is TRBJ1-4; 10 bases match TRBD1. V lost 1 base and J lost 5; bases outside the gene matches: 1. This CDR3 is 15 amino acids long. Germline V gene sequence: CDR1 LNHNV, CDR2 YYDKDF (reference sequence). The CDR3 nucleotides are TGTGCCACCAGCAGAGGGGGACAGGGGAATGAAAAACTGTTTTTT. Translating it yields CATSRGGQGNEKLFF.

The V gene is TRBV9, the J gene TRBJ2-2, with TRBD2 matching 10 bases. Per the germline V gene, CDR1 is SGDLS and CDR2 is YYNGEE. This CDR3 spans 16 amino acids. The J segment lost 7 bases and the V segment lost 2 bases, leaving 8 bases of the junction unmatched. As DNA, the CDR3 is TGTGCCAGCAGCGTCGGCGCTAGCGGGAGTAGCGGGGAGCTGTTTTTT. It specifies CASSVGASGSSGELFF.

This chain uses TRBV10-3 with TRBJ2-7, with 10 nucleotides matching TRBD1. J gave up 3 bases and V 3 bases, and 11 bases lay outside the gene matches. Germline CDR1 is ENHRY and CDR2 is SYGVKD. The CDR3 is 17 amino acids. CDR3 protein: CAISEGLPGQGNYEQYF. The CDR3 coding sequence is TGTGCCATCAGTGAAGGACTGCCGGGACAGGGGAACTACGAGCAGTACTTC.

The chain employs TRBV25-1 and TRBJ1-3; D is perhaps TRBD1 (5 bases). This CDR3 comprises 14 residues. The germline V gene has CDR1 MGHDK and CDR2 SYGVNS. The germline V and J ends were trimmed by 9 bases and 0 bases, with 12 bases remaining between them. CDR3 protein: CASREGNSGNTIYF. The CDR3 nucleotides read TGTGCCAGTCGAGAGGGGAACTCTGGAAACACCATATATTTT.

This rearrangement joins TRBV4-3 to TRBJ2-7; no reliable D call. Germline lookup yields CDR1 LGHNA and CDR2 YSLEER. V gave up 1 base and J gave up 3 bases, with 10 bases separating them. The CDR3 is 14 amino acids. CDR3 coding DNA: TGCGCCAGCAGCCAAGGCGACTTCAACTACGAGCAGTACTTC. Translating gives CASSQGDFNYEQYF.

The rearrangement links TRBV19 to TRBJ2-1; D uncertain. The CDR3 length is 13 residues. The V end was cut by 1 base, the J end by 4 bases, with 5 bases between. Germline V gene data show CDR1 as LNHDA and CDR2 as SQIVND (reference sequence). The CDR3 here is CASSIGDYNEQFF. The DNA of the CDR3 is TGTGCCAGTAGTATAGGCGATTACAATGAGCAGTTCTTC.

The rearrangement joins TRBV10-3 to TRBJ1-2; 10 nucleotides line up with TRBD1. V shed 4 bases and J 7 bases; nucleotides not matched to a gene: 6. The germline V gene encodes CDR1 ENHRY and CDR2 SYGVKD. The CDR3 totals 14 residues. Here the CDR3 DNA reads TGTGCCATCAGTGCGACAGGGGGCGTCTCTGGCTACACCTTC. Translation: CAISATGGVSGYTF.

For the CDR3, the DNA is TGTGCCAGCAGCACCCACAGGGTTCGAGGGAACACTGAAGCTTTCTTT. Translation gives CASSTHRVRGNTEAFF. This chain connects TRBV7-3 to TRBJ1-1; D possibly corresponds to TRBD1 (6 bases). CDR3 length: 16 residues. The germline V gene has CDR1 SGHTA and CDR2 FQGTGA. The V gene lost 5 bases and the J gene lost 1 base, with 17 bases spanning the gap.

This chain joins TRBV7-7 and TRBJ1-4, with D tentatively TRBD1 (6 bases). From germline, CDR1 is SSHAT and CDR2 FNYEAQ (reference sequence). V lost 0 bases and J lost 1, with 6 bases in between. CDR3 length equals 15 residues. Written as DNA, the CDR3 is TGTGCCAGCAGCTTAGCGGACAGAACTAATGAAAAACTGTTTTTT. It encodes CASSLADRTNEKLFF.

The chain recombines TRBV5-1 with TRBJ1-5; D is perhaps TRBD1 (6 bases). This CDR3 has 16 amino acids. V shed 0 bases and J shed 5 bases, with 15 bases lying between them. Germline CDR1 reads SGHRS; CDR2 reads YFSETQ. The CDR3 protein is CASSLVPGGADQPQHF. CDR3 sequence (DNA): TGCGCCAGCAGCTTGGTCCCGGGGGGGGCAGATCAGCCCCAGCATTTT.

The rearrangement uses TRBV12-3 or TRBV12-4 and TRBJ2-7; 13 bases line up with TRBD2. The V and J ends lost 5 bases and 12 bases, in that order; junction bases with no gene match: 4. This CDR3 comprises 12 residues. DNA for the CDR3: TGTGCCAGCAGTCGAGGACTAGCGGGAGTGTACTTC. This encodes CASSRGLAGVYF.

The chain joins TRBV2 to TRBJ2-7; 9 positions agree with TRBD1. Germline V gene lookup returns CDR1 SNHLY and CDR2 FYNNEI. The CDR3 has 13 amino acids. V trimming: 8 bases; J trimming: 2 bases; junction bases outside the gene matches: 4. CDR3 loop: CASAGTGPYEQYF. CDR3 coding DNA: TGTGCCAGCGCCGGGACAGGGCCCTACGAGCAGTACTTC.

The chain is built from TRBV6-1 and TRBJ2-1; D unclear. The CDR3 runs 13 residues. From germline, CDR1 is MNHNS and CDR2 SASEGT. Deletions cut 0 bases from V and 10 bases from J, with 10 bases between. In nucleotides, the CDR3 is TGTGCCAGCAGTGAAGCTAGCCGGTCGGAGCAGTTCTTC. This encodes CASSEASRSEQFF.

The rearrangement uses TRBV10-1 and TRBJ2-1; D is unclear. The V end was cut by 2 bases, the J end by 0 bases, with 8 bases between. CDR1 is WNHNN, CDR2 SYGVQD, per germline (reference sequence). The CDR3 covers 15 residues. The CDR3 sequence: CASSERRSSYNEQFF. The DNA of the CDR3 is TGCGCCAGCAGTGAGAGAAGAAGCTCCTACAATGAGCAGTTCTTC.

The gene calls are TRBV10-1 and TRBJ2-2; the D gene could be TRBD1 or TRBD2 (5 bases each). The CDR3 runs to 17 residues. V was clipped by 5 bases and J by 0 bases, with 16 bases between them. Germline V lookup: CDR1 WNHNN, CDR2 SYGVQD (reference sequence). CDR3 amino acids: CASSSPSGTANTGELFF. The DNA of the CDR3 is TGCGCCAGCAGTTCCCCCTCCGGGACGGCGAACACCGGGGAGCTGTTTTTT.

The rearrangement joins TRBV10-2 to TRBJ2-7; TRBD1 matches at 8 bases. Germline assignment: CDR1 WSHSY and CDR2 SAAADI. The CDR3 loop spans 12 amino acids. The junction had 4 bases not matched to a gene; V was cut back by 5 bases and J by 7 bases. The CDR3 DNA reads TGCGCCAGCAGTCAGGGGGCTGGAGAGCAGTACTTC. Translating gives CASSQGAGEQYF.

This sequence joins TRBV6-5 and TRBJ2-7; TRBD1 is a possible D gene (7 bases). This CDR3 comprises 14 residues. Germline CDR1 and CDR2: MNHEY and SVGAGI. The V end was cut by 8 bases, the J end by 6 bases, with 20 bases between. The CDR3: CASSKALRGAEQYF. In DNA form, the CDR3 reads TGTGCCAGCTCTAAGGCCCTCAGGGGGGCCGAGCAGTACTTC.

The gene calls are TRBV19 and TRBJ2-4; TRBD2 aligns across 8 bases. The V gene end was trimmed by 6 bases and the J gene end by 4 bases; junction bases not matched to a gene: 11. Looked up from germline, CDR1 is LNHDA and CDR2 is SQIVND (reference sequence). The CDR3 loop spans 16 amino acids. CDR3 protein: CASSPSGQGGKNIQYF. The CDR3 nucleotides read TGTGCCAGTAGCCCTAGCGGGCAGGGAGGTAAAAACATTCAGTACTTC.

In its sample, this clone was seen a few times. The V and J genes are TRBV3-1 (or the pseudogene TRBV3-2) and TRBJ2-1, with D uncertain. The CDR3 spans 12 residues. In germline, CDR1 is LGHDT, CDR2 YNNKEL (reference sequence). The V gene lost 1 base and the J gene lost 9 bases, with 7 bases spanning the gap. The CDR3 is CASSQGGTEQFF. For the CDR3, the DNA is TGTGCCAGCAGCCAAGGAGGTACTGAGCAGTTCTTC.

This clone was found a few times. The rearrangement uses TRBV19 and TRBJ2-2, with D maybe TRBD1 (5 bases). This CDR3 has 16 amino acids. Trimming removed 3 bases at V and 2 bases at J, with 13 bases between. CDR1 LNHDA and CDR2 SQIVND come from the germline V gene (reference sequence). This CDR3 reads CASSMGRQINTGELFF. The CDR3 coding sequence is TGTGCCAGTAGTATGGGGCGGCAGATTAACACCGGGGAGCTGTTTTTT.

The rearrangement joins TRBV10-2 to TRBJ2-7; 8 nucleotides align to TRBD2. The ends lost 7 bases at V and 2 bases at J; junction bases unmatched: 7. The CDR3 runs to 14 residues. Per germline, CDR1 WSHSY and CDR2 SAAADI. CDR3 residues: CASKPGLDPYEQYF. The CDR3 coding sequence is TGCGCCAGCAAGCCGGGACTAGACCCCTACGAGCAGTACTTC.

This clone was observed a single time. V and J are TRBV28 and TRBJ1-2, with 11 positions matching TRBD1. Germline-derived CDR1 and CDR2 are MDHEN and SYDVKM. V lost 7 bases, J lost 5 bases, and 6 bases stayed unmatched. The CDR3 is 14 residues long. The CDR3 protein is CASKRDRGNYGYTF. DNA for the CDR3: TGTGCCAGCAAGCGGGACAGGGGGAATTATGGCTACACCTTC.